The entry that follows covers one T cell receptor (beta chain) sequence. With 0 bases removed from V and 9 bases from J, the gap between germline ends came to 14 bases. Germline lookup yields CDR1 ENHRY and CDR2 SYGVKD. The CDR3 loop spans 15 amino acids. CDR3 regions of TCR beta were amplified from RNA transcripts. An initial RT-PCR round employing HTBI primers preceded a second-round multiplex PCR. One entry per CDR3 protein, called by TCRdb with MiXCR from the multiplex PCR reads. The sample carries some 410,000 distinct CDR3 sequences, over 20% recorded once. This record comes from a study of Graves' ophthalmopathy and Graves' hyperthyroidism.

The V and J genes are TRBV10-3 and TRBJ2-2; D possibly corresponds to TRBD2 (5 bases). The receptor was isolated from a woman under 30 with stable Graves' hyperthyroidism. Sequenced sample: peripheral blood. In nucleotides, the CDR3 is TGTGCCATCAGTGAGTCACTAGTGGAGTTCCGGGAGCTGTTTTTT. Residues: CAISESLVEFRELFF.